This entry is about one TCR beta chain. The antigen is unknown. These data belong to a study of shared clonotypes between healthy human individuals. CDR1 and CDR2 (germline): GTSNPN, SVGIG (reference sequence). V was pared by 5 bases and J by 2 bases, with 12 bases between. The CDR3 contains 13 residues. How the authors handled the data: Owing to the provision of junction-only sequences devoid of quality scores by immunoSEQ, filtering differed. The repertoire was sequenced with immunoSEQ multiplex PCR; TCRdb's copy has only in-frame clones and lacks some. The V and J calls and clone size come from that table; D and trimming were worked out from the DNA. The sample consists of about a million clones, about 77% of them appearing once. Points from the study as a whole: Around 5% of naive CD4 clonotypes were common to a few donors.

CD4+ cells yielded CD45RA+ naive and CD45RA-negative memory subsets. The material sequenced was memory CD4+ T cells sorted from blood. The sample's subset: CD45RA-negative fraction. The receptor's source is a man aged 18 to 30 in good health. The chain uses TRBV30 and TRBJ2-5; D might be TRBD1 or TRBD2, each matching 6 bases. The CDR3 bases are TGTGCCTGGCACCGGGGGCCTCAAGAGACCCAGTACTTC. Its translation: CAWHRGPQETQYF.